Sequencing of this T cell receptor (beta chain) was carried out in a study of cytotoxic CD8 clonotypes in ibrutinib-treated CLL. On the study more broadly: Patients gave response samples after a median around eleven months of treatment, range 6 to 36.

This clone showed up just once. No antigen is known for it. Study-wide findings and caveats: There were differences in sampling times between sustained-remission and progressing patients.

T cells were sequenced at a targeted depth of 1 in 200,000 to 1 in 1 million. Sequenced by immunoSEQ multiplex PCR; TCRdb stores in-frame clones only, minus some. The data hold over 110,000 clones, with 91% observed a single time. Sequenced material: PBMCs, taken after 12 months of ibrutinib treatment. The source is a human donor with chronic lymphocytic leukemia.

The CDR3 here is CASSEKQGTDTQYF. The CDR3 DNA reads TGCGCCAGCAGCGAAAAACAGGGGACAGATACGCAGTATTTT. V gene TRBV5-1 combines with J gene TRBJ2-3; 7 bases line up with TRBD1. The CDR3 loop spans 14 amino acids. V shed 4 bases and J 3 bases; nucleotides not matched to a gene: 5. Germline CDR1 SGHRS, CDR2 YFSETQ.